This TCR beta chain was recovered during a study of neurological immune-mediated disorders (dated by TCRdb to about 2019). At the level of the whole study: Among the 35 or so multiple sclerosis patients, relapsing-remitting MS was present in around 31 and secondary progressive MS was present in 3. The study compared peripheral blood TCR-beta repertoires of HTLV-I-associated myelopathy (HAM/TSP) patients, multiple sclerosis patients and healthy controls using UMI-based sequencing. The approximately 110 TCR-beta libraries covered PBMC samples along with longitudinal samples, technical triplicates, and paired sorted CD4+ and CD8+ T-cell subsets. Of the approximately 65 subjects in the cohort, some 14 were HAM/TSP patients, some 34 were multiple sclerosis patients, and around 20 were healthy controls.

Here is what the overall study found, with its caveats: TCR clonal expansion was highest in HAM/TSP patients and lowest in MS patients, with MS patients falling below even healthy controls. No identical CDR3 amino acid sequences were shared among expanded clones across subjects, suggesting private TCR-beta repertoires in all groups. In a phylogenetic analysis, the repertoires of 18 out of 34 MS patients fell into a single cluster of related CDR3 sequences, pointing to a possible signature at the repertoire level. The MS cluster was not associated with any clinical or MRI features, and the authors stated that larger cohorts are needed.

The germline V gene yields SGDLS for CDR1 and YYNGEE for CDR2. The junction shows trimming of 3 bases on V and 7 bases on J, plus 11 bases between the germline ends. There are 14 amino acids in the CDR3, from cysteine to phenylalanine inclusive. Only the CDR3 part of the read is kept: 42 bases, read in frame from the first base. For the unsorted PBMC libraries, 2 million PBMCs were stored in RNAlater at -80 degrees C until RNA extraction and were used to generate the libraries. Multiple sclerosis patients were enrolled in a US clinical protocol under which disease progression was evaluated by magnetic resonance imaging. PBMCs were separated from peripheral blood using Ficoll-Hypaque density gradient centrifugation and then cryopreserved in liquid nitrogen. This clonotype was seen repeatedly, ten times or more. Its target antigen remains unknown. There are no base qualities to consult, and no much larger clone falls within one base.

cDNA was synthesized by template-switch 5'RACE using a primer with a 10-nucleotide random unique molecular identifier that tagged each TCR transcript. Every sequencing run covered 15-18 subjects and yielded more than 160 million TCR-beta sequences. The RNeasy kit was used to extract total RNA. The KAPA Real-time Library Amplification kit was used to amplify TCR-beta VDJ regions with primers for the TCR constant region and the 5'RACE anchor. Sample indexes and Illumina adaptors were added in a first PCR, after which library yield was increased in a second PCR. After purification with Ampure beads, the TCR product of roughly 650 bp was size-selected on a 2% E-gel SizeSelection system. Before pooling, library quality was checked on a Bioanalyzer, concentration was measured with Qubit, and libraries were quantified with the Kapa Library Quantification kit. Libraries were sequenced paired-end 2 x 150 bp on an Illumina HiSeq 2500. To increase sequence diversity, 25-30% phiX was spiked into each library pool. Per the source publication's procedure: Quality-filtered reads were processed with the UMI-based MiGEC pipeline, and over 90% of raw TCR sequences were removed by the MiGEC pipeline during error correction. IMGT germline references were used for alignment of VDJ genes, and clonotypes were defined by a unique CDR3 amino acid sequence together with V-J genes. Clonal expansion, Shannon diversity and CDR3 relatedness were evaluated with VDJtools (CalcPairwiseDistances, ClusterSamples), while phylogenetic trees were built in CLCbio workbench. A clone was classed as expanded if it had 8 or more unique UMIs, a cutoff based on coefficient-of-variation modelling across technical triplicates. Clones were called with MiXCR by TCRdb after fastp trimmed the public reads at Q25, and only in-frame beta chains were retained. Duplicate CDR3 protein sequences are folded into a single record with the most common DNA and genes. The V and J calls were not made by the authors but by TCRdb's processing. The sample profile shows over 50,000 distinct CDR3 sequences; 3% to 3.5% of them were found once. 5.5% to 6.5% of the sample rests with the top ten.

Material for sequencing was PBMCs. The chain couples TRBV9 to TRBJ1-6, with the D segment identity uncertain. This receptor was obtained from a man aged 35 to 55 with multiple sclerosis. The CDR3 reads CASSADGLNSPLHF. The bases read TGTGCCAGCAGCGCCGACGGACTGAATTCACCCCTCCACTTT.